A single sample gave rise to the 3 T cell receptor beta chains below, sequenced in a study of cytomegalovirus exposure and HLA in healthy donors. With 60 Vbeta and 13 Jbeta primers, the PCR was carried out. Repertoires were generated with immunoSEQ multiplex PCR, while TCRdb's copy carries only in-frame clones and drops some. The sample has 150,000 to 200,000 clones, around 82% seen once. The material sequenced was PBMCs. These receptors all stem from a woman between 50 and 59 years old in good health and CMV-seropositive.

The chain couples TRBV2 to TRBJ1-1, with 8 positions matching TRBD1. Losses at the gene ends were 4 bases for V and 7 bases for J; bases not matched to a gene: 5. CDR1 and CDR2 from the germline V gene are SNHLY and FYNNEI. CDR3 length equals 13 residues. This CDR3 is CASSGDRRNEAFF. The DNA for the CDR3 is TGTGCCAGCAGTGGGGACAGGAGAAATGAAGCTTTCTTT.

The count of this clone is one. The CDR3 region is CASSTGHQNTEAFF. The CDR3 nucleotides are TGTGCCAGCAGCACGGGACACCAGAACACTGAAGCTTTCTTT. The chain carries TRBV9 and TRBJ1-1; possible D gene TRBD1, 6 bases. This CDR3 is built from 14 residues. Germline V gives CDR1 SGDLS, CDR2 YYNGEE. V lost 4 bases and J lost 1, with 11 bases in between. Supplemented by reference TRBV9 and TRBJ1-1, the full variable domain reads DSGVTQTPKHLITATGQRVTLRCSPRSGDLSVYWYQQSLDQGLQFLIQYYNGEERAKGNILERFSAQQFPDLHSELNLSSLELGDSALYFCASSTGHQNTEAFFGQGTRLTVV.

This clone came up a few times. V is TRBV7-9 and J is TRBJ2-5; D not resolved. Germline CDR1 is SEHNR and CDR2 is FQNEAQ (reference sequence). V was trimmed by 1 base and J by 4 bases, leaving 7 bases between them. The CDR3 totals 13 residues. CDR3 sequence reads: CASSLDPSETQYF. CDR3 sequence (DNA): TGTGCCAGCAGCTTAGATCCTTCAGAGACCCAGTACTTC.